The clone carrying this T cell receptor beta chain came up once. As yet, its antigen is unknown. This record belongs to a study of radiotherapy plus CTLA-4 blockade in lung cancer. Turning to the study itself: Of all patients, more than 15% responded objectively and roughly 31% showed disease control. Study conclusions and caveats: Expansion of tumor-derived TCR clones was observed in blood after radiotherapy plus ipilimumab.

The V gene end was trimmed by 4 bases and the J gene end by 6 bases; junction bases not matched to a gene: 11. From germline, CDR1 is SGHRS and CDR2 YFSETQ. The length of the CDR3 is 16 residues. Data came from immunoSEQ multiplex PCR; TCRdb stores just in-frame clones and leaves some out. The sample shows some 32,000 clones, 70% of them seen only once. The sequencing here drew on peripheral blood, taken from a patient treated with radiotherapy plus ipilimumab. This receptor was identified in a human donor with non-small cell lung cancer who had stable disease on radiotherapy plus ipilimumab. The J gene is TRBJ2-2, the V gene TRBV5-1, with 8 bases matching TRBD1. CDR3: CASSPLTGDQAGELFF. The CDR3 nucleotides are TGCGCCAGCAGCCCCCTGACAGGGGACCAGGCCGGGGAGCTGTTTTTT.